Sequencing of this T cell receptor beta chain was carried out in a study of blood T cell repertoires in COVID-19. Turning to the study itself: In each case, the material was cDNA or gDNA derived from T cells, B-cell-depleted T cells, or PBMCs.

Some clones are missing from TCRdb's copy, which holds only in-frame ones; the method was immunoSEQ multiplex PCR. Of approximately 440,000 clones in the sample, roughly nine tenths are singletons; the top ten hold 0.7%. Categorization into cohorts depended on clinical history that participants reported. This CDR3 region has 14 residues. Germline V gene lookup returns CDR1 GTSNPN and CDR2 SVGIG (reference sequence). V gave up 2 bases and J gave up 9 bases, with 16 bases separating them. The sequenced sample consisted of PBMCs or T cells enriched from blood (not recorded which). The chain combines TRBV30 with TRBJ1-4; D gene unclear. This sequence was found in a woman aged 18-30 years who had recovered from COVID-19. This chain's CDR3 is CAWSLAQVRKKLFF. The CDR3 DNA sequence: TGTGCCTGGAGTCTGGCCCAGGTTCGAAAAAAACTGTTTTTT.